The clone carrying this TCR beta chain was seen at least ten times. What it binds is not known. TCRdb called the 5' RACE reads again in MiXCR, with one record for every CDR3 protein. Of approximately 590,000 distinct CDR3 sequences in the sample, more than 9% were seen once. The sample is drawn from a study of identical twins. No donor was unhealthy or non-Caucasian. The study's findings and limits: Those out-of-frame alpha sequences shared by twins showed an excess of low generation probability. Insertion counts were lower in abundant cord blood beta clonotypes, a trend that memory repertoires did not show.

This CDR3 is 17 amino acids long. Germline V gives CDR1 SGHRS, CDR2 YFSETQ. Losses at the gene ends were 3 bases for V and 5 bases for J; bases not matched to a gene: 14. The sample was also reused in another study, on yellow fever vaccine responses in identical twins.

V gene TRBV5-1 combines with J gene TRBJ2-1; 7 bases map to TRBD2. Sample: PBMCs. This receptor was taken from a young woman in good health. In nucleotides, the CDR3 is TGCGCCAGCAGCTCTGGGGTCCTAGCGGTTAATAACAATGAGCAGTTCTTC. Translation: CASSSGVLAVNNNEQFF.